This entry lists 22 T cell receptor beta chains sequenced from one sample in a study of CD8 T cells in Susac syndrome. Reverse transcription used roughly 0.5 to 1 ug RNA and random hexamers. TCRdb re-called the immunoSEQ multiplex PCR reads through MiXCR, storing one row per CDR3 protein. The table lists some 140,000 distinct CDR3 sequences, over 80% of them singletons. What was sequenced was CD8+ T cells from PBMCs. These receptors were taken from a human donor with multiple sclerosis.

The genes are TRBV15 and TRBJ2-5, with TRBD2 identical over 12 bases. Germline lookup yields CDR1 LNHNV and CDR2 YYDKDF (reference sequence). The CDR3 consists of 16 residues. Trimming at V came to 0 bases and at J to 5 bases, leaving 4 bases not matched to a gene. The DNA of the CDR3 is TGTGCCACCAGCAGAGAAATCCTAGCGGGGGGGGAGACCCAGTACTTC. It codes for CATSREILAGGETQYF.

The V call is TRBV6-5, the J call TRBJ1-1, with no clear D. Germline V CDR1 and CDR2: MNHEY, SVGAGI. V lost 2 bases to trimming and J lost 0 bases, with 10 bases between them. This CDR3 has 15 amino acids. CDR3: CASSYRGEVNTEAFF. CDR3 nucleotides: TGTGCCAGCAGTTACCGAGGAGAGGTGAACACTGAAGCTTTCTTT.

The chain is built from TRBV24-1 and TRBJ1-5; D remains unclear. The CDR3 length is 12 residues. From germline, CDR1 is KGHDR and CDR2 SFDVKD. The V end lost 6 bases, the J end lost 9 bases, and 11 bases lay between the germline ends. CDR3 sequence: CATSSSVGPQHF. In DNA form, the CDR3 reads TGTGCCACCAGTTCTTCGGTTGGGCCCCAGCATTTT.

The rearrangement links TRBV5-1 to TRBJ2-1; D remains unclear. The CDR3 extends over 15 amino acids. Trimming cost V 4 bases and J 7 bases, with 18 bases left between them. Germline CDR1 and CDR2: SGHRS and YFSETQ. The CDR3 protein is CASSPRVLVRNEQFF. CDR3 DNA: TGCGCCAGCAGCCCCCGGGTCCTGGTGAGGAATGAGCAGTTCTTC. The full variable domain, its missing parts supplied by reference TRBV5-1 and TRBJ2-1, is KAGVTQTPRYLIKTRGQQVTLSCSPISGHRSVSWYQQTPGQGLQFLFEYFSETQRNKGNFPGRFSGRQFSNSRSEMNVSTLELGDSALYLCASSPRVLVRNEQFFGPGTRLTVL.

The chain has TRBV7-9 and TRBJ1-1; a possible D gene is TRBD1 (5 bases). The germline CDR1 and CDR2 sequences are SEHNR and FQNEAQ (reference sequence). The CDR3 has 12 amino acids. V gave up 1 base and J gave up 7 bases, with 7 bases separating them. The CDR3 loop reads CASSLVQGEAFF. CDR3 DNA: TGTGCCAGCAGCTTAGTCCAGGGTGAAGCTTTCTTT.

This clonotype has only a few counts. CDR3 in amino acids: CASSLGTGGYGYTF. In DNA, the CDR3 is TGTGCCAGCAGCCTCGGAACAGGGGGCTATGGCTACACCTTC. This chain connects TRBV6-1 to TRBJ1-2, with TRBD1 matching 8 bases. This CDR3 is built from 14 residues. Unmatched junction bases numbered 7, after V lost 6 bases and J lost 4 bases. Germline V CDR1 and CDR2: MNHNS, SASEGT.

The chain has TRBV9 and TRBJ1-1, with 7 bases matching TRBD1. Trimming took 3 bases from V and 0 from J; bases not matched to a gene: 11. This CDR3 contains 17 residues. CDR1 and CDR2 from the germline V gene are SGDLS and YYNGEE. The CDR3 protein is CASSARDSFSMNTEAFF. The CDR3 DNA reads TGTGCCAGCAGCGCGCGGGACAGCTTCTCAATGAACACTGAAGCTTTCTTT.

This clonotype was counted between two and nine times. J is TRBJ1-2 and V is TRBV7-9; a possible D gene is TRBD1 (6 bases). Trimming shortened V by 6 bases and J by 8 bases, and 10 bases separated the two germline ends. The CDR3 loop spans 11 amino acids. Germline CDR1 is SEHNR and CDR2 is FQNEAQ (reference sequence). DNA for the CDR3: TGTGCCAGCAGTAGGACAGAAGGCTACACCTTC. This gives the protein CASSRTEGYTF. Supplemented by reference TRBV7-9 and TRBJ1-2, the full variable domain reads DTGVSQNPRHKITKRGQNVTFRCDPISEHNRLYWYRQTLGQGPEFLTYFQNEAQLEKSRLLSDRFSAERPKGSFSTLEIQRTEQGDSAMYLCASSRTEGYTFGSGTRLTVV.

This chain uses TRBV7-9 with TRBJ1-5, with D hard to call. The V gene's germline CDR1 is SEHNR and CDR2 FQNEAQ (reference sequence). V dropped 4 bases and J dropped 5 bases, with 15 bases sitting between them. The CDR3 spans 15 residues. CDR3 DNA sequence: TGTGCCAGCAGCTCCTCGCTGGGAGGGCATCAGCCCCAGCATTTT. This translates into CASSSSLGGHQPQHF.

This clonotype was detected once. The chain recombines TRBV12-3 or TRBV12-4 with TRBJ2-1; 9 positions match TRBD2. J was trimmed by 5 bases and V by 3 bases; bases with no gene match: 5. The CDR3 sequence is 15 residues long. CDR3 nucleotide sequence: TGTGCCAGCAGTTTCGGGGTAGCGGGAGACAATGAGCAGTTCTTC. Its translation is CASSFGVAGDNEQFF.

Comments on this clonotype: A junction boundary mismatches the germline segment, possibly from a read error. This chain joins TRBV4-1 and TRBJ1-5; 7 nucleotides agree with TRBD1. The germline CDR1 and CDR2 sequences are MGHRA and YSYEKL. The CDR3 has 14 amino acids. CDR3 DNA: TGCGCCTGCAGCTCCCGACAGGGCACTCAGCCCCAGCATTTT. Translated: CACSSRQGTQPQHF.

The chain employs TRBV19 and TRBJ2-2; D ambiguous. V lost 6 bases to trimming and J lost 6 bases, with 14 bases between them. This CDR3 comprises 14 residues. The V gene's germline CDR1 is LNHDA and CDR2 SQIVND (reference sequence). CDR3 coding DNA: TGTGCCAGTAGCCTCTATGTGGTCTCCGGGGAGCTGTTTTTT. Translating it yields CASSLYVVSGELFF.

This chain joins TRBV2 and TRBJ2-3, with D uncertain. Germline V gives CDR1 SNHLY, CDR2 FYNNEI. The V end was cut by 6 bases, the J end by 2 bases, with 6 bases between. The CDR3 has 12 amino acids. The CDR3 sequence is CASSADTDTQYF. In nucleotides, the CDR3 is TGTGCCAGCAGCGCTGACACAGATACGCAGTATTTT.

This rearrangement joins TRBV4-1 to TRBJ1-5; 9 nucleotides agree with TRBD1. J was trimmed by 6 bases and V by 4 bases; bases with no gene match: 7. The CDR3 loop spans 15 amino acids. Germline V gene sequence: CDR1 MGHRA, CDR2 YSYEKL. In nucleotides, the CDR3 is TGCGCCAGCAGCCTCGACAGGGGGGTCGGTCAGCCCCAGCATTTT. Residues: CASSLDRGVGQPQHF.

This chain connects TRBV29-1 to TRBJ2-5; D unresolved. Per germline, CDR1 SQVTM and CDR2 ANQGSEA. The CDR3 runs to 15 residues. Here the CDR3 reads CSTAGERALQETQYF. Written as DNA, the CDR3 is TGCAGTACCGCCGGAGAGCGTGCCCTTCAAGAGACCCAGTACTTC.

The V gene is TRBV28, the J gene TRBJ2-7, with TRBD1 matching over 7 bases. The germline CDR1 and CDR2 sequences are MDHEN and SYDVKM. The CDR3 runs 15 residues. The V gene end was trimmed by 5 bases and the J gene end by 0 bases; junction bases not matched to a gene: 7. This CDR3 is CASSPGTALSYEQYF. DNA for the CDR3: TGTGCCAGCAGTCCTGGGACAGCCCTCTCCTACGAGCAGTACTTC.

CDR3 region: CAWSVQYESSGANVLTF. In nucleotides, the CDR3 is TGTGCCTGGAGTGTCCAGTATGAGAGCTCTGGGGCCAACGTCCTGACTTTC. This chain uses TRBV30 with TRBJ2-6; D gene unclear. The length of the CDR3 is 17 residues. Germline loops: CDR1 GTSNPN, CDR2 SVGIG (reference sequence). Trimming stripped 0 bases from V and 0 bases from J, with 12 bases between.

The gene calls are TRBV28 and TRBJ1-5; TRBD1 matches at 7 bases. V trimming: 4 bases; J trimming: 0 bases; junction bases outside the gene matches: 6. The CDR3 is 16 amino acids. Germline CDR1 MDHEN, CDR2 SYDVKM. CDR3 DNA: TGTGCCAGCAGTTCCGGGACAGTTTATAGCAATCAGCCCCAGCATTTT. This translates into CASSSGTVYSNQPQHF.

The V gene is TRBV15, the J gene TRBJ1-1, with unresolved D. V was clipped by 1 base and J by 3 bases, with 6 bases between them. CDR3 length: 13 residues. Germline CDR1 is LNHNV and CDR2 is YYDKDF (reference sequence). The CDR3 bases are TGTGCCACCAGCAGAGCCGCTCACACTGAAGCTTTCTTT. It is translated as CATSRAAHTEAFF.

This chain connects TRBV27 to TRBJ2-7; D gene uncertain. The CDR3 has 13 residues. The germline gives CDR1 MNHEY, CDR2 SMNVEV (reference sequence). Trimming took off 2 bases at V and 6 bases at J, with 11 bases between the two ends. CDR3 coding DNA: TGTGCCAGCAGTTTAGGCGGAATGAGCGAGCAGTACTTC. This translates into CASSLGGMSEQYF.

In DNA, the CDR3 is TGTGCCAGCGGGACAGGGCGGTTGGTTAACTATGGCTACACCTTC. Its protein product is CASGTGRLVNYGYTF. The chain recombines TRBV2 with TRBJ1-2; 9 nucleotides line up with TRBD1. Germline V CDR1 and CDR2: SNHLY, FYNNEI. The V and J ends lost 8 bases and 1 base, in that order; junction bases with no gene match: 8. The CDR3 spans 15 residues.

CDR3 amino acids: CASSLAWGGRNEQYF. The DNA of the CDR3 is TGTGCCAGCAGCTTAGCGTGGGGGGGAAGAAACGAGCAGTACTTC. The rearrangement joins TRBV11-2 to TRBJ2-7; 7 positions agree with TRBD2. The CDR3 contains 15 residues. The junction had 8 bases not matched to a gene; V was cut back by 1 base and J by 5 bases. Per the germline V gene, CDR1 is SGHAT and CDR2 is FQNNGV.